The 23 T cell receptor beta chains below were found in one sample sequenced in a study of Graves' ophthalmopathy and Graves' hyperthyroidism. Amplification of TCR beta CDR3 regions used RNA transcripts. In the first round, RT-PCR was carried out with HTBI primers, and a multiplex PCR formed the second round. TCRdb independently ran MiXCR on the multiplex PCR reads; one entry per CDR3 protein. The table has around 590,000 distinct CDR3 sequences, 35% to 45% seen once. Sequencing was carried out using peripheral blood or thyroid tissue (not recorded which). The receptors originated from an adult man with Graves' hyperthyroidism.

V and J are TRBV27 and TRBJ1-4, with 7 bases matching TRBD1. The CDR3 spans 14 residues. Germline V lookup: CDR1 MNHEY, CDR2 SMNVEV (reference sequence). Unmatched junction bases numbered 4, after V lost 6 bases and J lost 3 bases. CDR3 residues: CASRTGYPNEKLFF. The CDR3 DNA sequence: TGTGCCAGCAGGACAGGGTATCCTAATGAAAAACTGTTTTTT. The full variable domain, rest sourced from reference TRBV27 and TRBJ1-4, is EAQVTQNPRYLITVTGKKLTVTCSQNMNHEYMSWYRQDPGLGLRQIYYSMNVEVTDKGDVPEGYKVSRKEKRNFPLILESPSPNQTSLYFCASRTGYPNEKLFFGSGTQLSVL.

The rearrangement joins TRBV7-2 to TRBJ1-1, with D perhaps matching TRBD1 (5 bases). Germline V gene data show CDR1 as SGHTA and CDR2 as FQGNSA. Trimming pared 2 bases from V and 5 bases from J, leaving 9 bases between. The CDR3 runs to 13 residues. The CDR3 bases are TGTGCCAGCAGCTTATTCTGGGGGACTGAAGCTTTCTTT. Protein sequence: CASSLFWGTEAFF. Drawing the rest from reference TRBV7-2 and TRBJ1-1, the complete variable domain is GAGVSQSPSNKVTEKGKDVELRCDPISGHTALYWYRQSLGQGLEFLIYFQGNSAPDKSGLPSDRFSAERTGGSVSTLTIQRTQQEDSAVYLCASSLFWGTEAFFGQGTRLTVV.

A few counts support this clonotype. This chain joins TRBV9 and TRBJ2-7; no clear D gene. The CDR3 is 13 residues long. Trimming left V 3 bases short and J 3 bases short, with 10 bases between. Per the germline V gene, CDR1 is SGDLS and CDR2 is YYNGEE. The CDR3 DNA sequence: TGTGCCAGCAGCGCAGAGCTCGGCTACGAGCAGTACTTC. It encodes CASSAELGYEQYF.

Turning to this clonotype: Just one base apart from a much larger clone, this may be a read error. V and J are TRBV6-1 and TRBJ1-5; D remains ambiguous. The CDR3 contains 12 residues. Germline V gene data show CDR1 as MNHNS and CDR2 as SASEGT. Trimming stripped 7 bases from V and 7 bases from J, with 11 bases between. CDR3 in amino acids: CASTGPLQPQHF. Here the CDR3 DNA reads TGTGCCAGCACCGGACCGTTGCAGCCCCAGCATTTT.

This rearrangement joins TRBV10-3 to TRBJ1-1; weak D call: TRBD1 (6 bases). The CDR3 has 17 residues. Germline loops: CDR1 ENHRY, CDR2 SYGVKD. The CDR3 is CARDGLRGRVTYAEAFF. In DNA, the CDR3 is TGTGCTAGAGATGGGCTACGGGGGCGGGTCACGTACGCTGAAGCTTTCTTT.

Notes on this clonotype: This may arise from a read error, as a much more abundant clone is one base away. The genes are TRBV12-3 or TRBV12-4 and TRBJ2-1; a weak D match, TRBD1 (6 bases). The CDR3 covers 14 residues. CDR3 sequence reads: CAGSPRAGDNEQFF. The CDR3 region has the DNA TGTGCCGGCAGCCCCCGGGCAGGGGACAATGAGCAGTTCTTC.

The V and J genes are TRBV10-3 and TRBJ2-2; 16 nucleotides agree with TRBD2. Losses at the gene ends were 10 bases for V and 3 bases for J; bases not matched to a gene: 8. The length of the CDR3 is 17 residues. Germline assignment: CDR1 ENHRY and CDR2 SYGVKD. The CDR3 reads CASRRGLAGGDTGELFF. CDR3 DNA: TGTGCCAGCAGGAGGGGACTAGCGGGAGGGGACACCGGGGAGCTGTTTTTT.

The sample holds many counts of this clonotype. V usage is TRBV2 and J usage is TRBJ1-2, with D possibly TRBD1 on 6 matching bases. The CDR3 has 17 amino acids. The V end lost 5 bases, the J end lost 0 bases, and 19 bases lay between the germline ends. Germline V gene sequence: CDR1 SNHLY, CDR2 FYNNEI. CDR3 loop: CASSTMRRQASNYGYTF. The DNA for the CDR3 is TGTGCCAGCAGTACTATGAGGAGACAGGCGTCTAACTATGGCTACACCTTC.

The chain is built from TRBV7-9 and TRBJ2-2; the match to TRBD1 covers 8 bases. From germline, CDR1 is SEHNR and CDR2 FQNEAQ (reference sequence). Trimming cost V 3 bases and J 4 bases; bases outside gene matches: 4. This CDR3 is 15 amino acids long. CDR3 in DNA: TGTGCCAGCAGCTTCCGGGACAGGACCACCGGGGAGCTGTTTTTT. This translates into CASSFRDRTTGELFF.

V gene TRBV5-4 combines with J gene TRBJ2-7; D remains ambiguous. This CDR3 has 15 amino acids. V lost 3 bases, J lost 0 bases, and 13 bases lay in between. The V gene's germline CDR1 is SGHNT and CDR2 YYREEE (reference sequence). The CDR3 coding sequence is TGTGCCAGCAGCTCTACCCTGACAAACTCCTACGAGCAGTACTTC. Encoded protein: CASSSTLTNSYEQYF.

This chain joins TRBV29-1 and TRBJ1-1; possibly TRBD1 for D (5 bases). CDR3 size: 12 residues. Trimming shortened V by 8 bases and J by 3 bases, and 13 bases separated the two germline ends. Germline loops: CDR1 SQVTM, CDR2 ANQGSEA. CDR3: CSSFGHHTEAFF. CDR3 nucleotide sequence: TGCAGCAGTTTCGGACACCACACTGAAGCTTTCTTT.

This clonotype has more than one count but fewer than ten. The CDR3 reads CSVDLGDRGHEQYF. The CDR3 DNA is TGCAGCGTTGACCTTGGGGACAGGGGCCACGAGCAGTACTTC. The chain employs TRBV29-1 and TRBJ2-7; 10 positions match TRBD1. V was pared by 3 bases and J by 5 bases, with 7 bases of the junction left unmatched. CDR3 size: 14 residues. Germline loops: CDR1 SQVTM, CDR2 ANQGSEA.

The sample holds a few counts of this clonotype. The gene calls are TRBV5-1 and TRBJ2-5; either TRBD1 or TRBD2 may fit D (6 bases each). Trimming stripped 1 base from V and 2 bases from J, with 12 bases between. The CDR3 consists of 15 residues. Germline V gene sequence: CDR1 SGHRS, CDR2 YFSETQ. The CDR3 coding sequence is TGCGCCAGCAGCTTGAACGGGGGCCTACAAGAGACCCAGTACTTC. Its protein product is CASSLNGGLQETQYF. Looking up the rest from reference TRBV5-1 and TRBJ2-5 gives the full variable domain: KAGVTQTPRYLIKTRGQQVTLSCSPISGHRSVSWYQQTPGQGLQFLFEYFSETQRNKGNFPGRFSGRQFSNSRSEMNVSTLELGDSALYLCASSLNGGLQETQYFGPGTRLLVL.

This clonotype was observed at least ten times. This chain joins TRBV6-5 and TRBJ1-2; D is undetermined. This CDR3 region has 12 residues. Per the germline V gene, CDR1 is MNHEY and CDR2 is SVGAGI. V lost 0 bases, J lost 7 bases, and 6 bases lay in between. CDR3: CASSYSTGGYTF. The CDR3 DNA reads as TGTGCCAGCAGTTACTCGACGGGTGGCTACACCTTC.

This chain connects TRBV24-1 to TRBJ1-6, with TRBD1 matching over 10 bases. Germline V gene lookup returns CDR1 KGHDR and CDR2 SFDVKD. This CDR3 is 20 amino acids long. With 3 bases clipped from V and 2 bases from J, the junction kept 12 bases outside the gene matches. CDR3 coding DNA: TGTGCCACCAGTGATCTCCCGCCGGGACAGGGGAGGACCTATAATTCACCCCTCCACTTT. Amino acids: CATSDLPPGQGRTYNSPLHF.

This clonotype was recorded at least ten times. The chain carries TRBV11-2 and TRBJ2-6, with D uncertain. Germline V gene sequence: CDR1 SGHAT, CDR2 FQNNGV. The V and J ends lost 7 bases and 10 bases respectively, with 8 bases between them. CDR3 length: 11 amino acids. CDR3 sequence (DNA): TGTGCCAGCATGTCCCCTAACGTCCTGACTTTC. Amino acid sequence: CASMSPNVLTF.

This clonotype was counted at least ten times. The chain joins TRBV24-1 to TRBJ1-1, with D maybe TRBD1 (6 bases). The germline V gene has CDR1 KGHDR and CDR2 SFDVKD. The CDR3 totals 14 residues. V was cut by 4 bases and J by 2 bases, with 10 bases left in between. This CDR3 reads CATSDNRDNTEAFF. The CDR3 DNA reads as TGTGCCACCAGTGACAACAGGGATAACACTGAAGCTTTCTTT.

This rearrangement joins TRBV5-5 to TRBJ2-7, with D maybe TRBD2 (5 bases). The CDR3 is made up of 15 amino acids. The germline V gene has CDR1 SGHKS and CDR2 YYEKEE (reference sequence). The V end was cut by 2 bases, the J end by 0 bases, with 12 bases between. CDR3 residues: CASSFASGNSYEQYF. As DNA, the CDR3 is TGTGCCAGCAGCTTCGCGAGCGGTAACTCCTACGAGCAGTACTTC.

V usage is TRBV29-1 and J usage is TRBJ2-7, with 11 bases matching TRBD2. V shed 3 bases and J 1 base; nucleotides not matched to a gene: 2. The CDR3 is 14 amino acids. Germline lookup yields CDR1 SQVTM and CDR2 ANQGSEA. CDR3 DNA sequence: TGCAGCGTTGAGGCTAGCGGGAGGTCCTACGAGCAGTACTTC. Encoded protein: CSVEASGRSYEQYF.

This clonotype was picked up many times. This chain joins TRBV12-3 or TRBV12-4 and TRBJ2-5, with D maybe TRBD1 (6 bases). This CDR3 contains 13 residues. Trimming pared 5 bases from V and 7 bases from J, leaving 14 bases between. CDR3 residues: CASSEQGTGTQYF. The CDR3 DNA reads TGTGCCAGCAGTGAGCAGGGGACCGGGACCCAGTACTTC.

Concerning this clonotype itself: A read error is possible here, since a much larger clone lies one base away. This chain joins TRBV25-1 and TRBJ2-7; a weak D match, TRBD1 (6 bases). Germline values: CDR1 MGHDK, CDR2 SYGVNS. This CDR3 spans 16 amino acids. V lost 9 bases to trimming and J lost 6 bases, with 27 bases between them. In DNA, the CDR3 is TGTGCCAGTGGTCTCTCCTCCAGGGGTGGGGGCGGCGAGCAGTACTTC. Protein product: CASGLSSRGGGGEQYF.

This clonotype was seen repeatedly, ten times or more. The chain has TRBV7-9 and TRBJ1-4; 8 nucleotides match TRBD1. This CDR3 is built from 14 residues. Germline V gives CDR1 SEHNR, CDR2 FQNEAQ (reference sequence). V trimming: 2 bases; J trimming: 8 bases; junction bases outside the gene matches: 4. Written as DNA, the CDR3 is TGTGCCAGCAGCTTATCCAGGGGGCAAGAAAAACTGTTTTTT. As protein: CASSLSRGQEKLFF.

The V and J genes are TRBV2 and TRBJ2-6; D is undetermined. This CDR3 spans 13 amino acids. Germline-derived CDR1 and CDR2 are SNHLY and FYNNEI. The germline V and J ends were trimmed by 8 bases and 11 bases, with 16 bases remaining between them. CDR3 region: CASRQDTAYVLTF. The CDR3 bases are TGTGCCAGCCGGCAGGATACCGCCTACGTCCTGACTTTC.